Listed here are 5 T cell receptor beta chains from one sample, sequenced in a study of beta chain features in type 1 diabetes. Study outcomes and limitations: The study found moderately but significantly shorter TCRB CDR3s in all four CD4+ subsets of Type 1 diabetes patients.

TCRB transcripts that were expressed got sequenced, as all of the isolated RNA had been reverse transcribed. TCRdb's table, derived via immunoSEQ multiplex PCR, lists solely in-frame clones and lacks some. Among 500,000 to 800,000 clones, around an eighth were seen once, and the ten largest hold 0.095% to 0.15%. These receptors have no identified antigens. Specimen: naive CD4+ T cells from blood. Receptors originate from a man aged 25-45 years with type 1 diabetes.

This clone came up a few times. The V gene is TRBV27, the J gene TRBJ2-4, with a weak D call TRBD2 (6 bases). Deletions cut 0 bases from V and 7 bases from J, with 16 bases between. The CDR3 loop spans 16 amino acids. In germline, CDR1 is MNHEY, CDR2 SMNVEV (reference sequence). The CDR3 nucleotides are TGTGCCAGCAGTTTATCGCGGCAGGTGGGGGGTAACATTCAGTACTTC. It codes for CASSLSRQVGGNIQYF.

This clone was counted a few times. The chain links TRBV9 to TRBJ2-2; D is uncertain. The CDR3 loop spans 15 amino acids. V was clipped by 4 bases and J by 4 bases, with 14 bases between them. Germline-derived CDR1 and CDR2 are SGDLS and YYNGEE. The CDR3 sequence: CASSPREGPTGELFF. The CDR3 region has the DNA TGTGCCAGCAGCCCCCGAGAAGGGCCCACCGGGGAGCTGTTTTTT.

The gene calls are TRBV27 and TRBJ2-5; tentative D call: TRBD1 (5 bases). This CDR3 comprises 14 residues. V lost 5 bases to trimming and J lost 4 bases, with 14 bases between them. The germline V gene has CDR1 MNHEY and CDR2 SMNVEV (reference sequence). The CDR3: CASSTQAGGETQYF. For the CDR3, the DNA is TGTGCCAGCAGTACACAGGCCGGCGGAGAGACCCAGTACTTC.

The CDR3 coding sequence is TGCGCCAGCAGCCAAGGGACAGGGGTCTCTGGGGCCAACGTCCTGACTTTC. This sequence encodes CASSQGTGVSGANVLTF. The chain couples TRBV4-3 to TRBJ2-6, with 9 bases aligning to TRBD1. The CDR3 spans 17 residues. CDR1 and CDR2 (germline): LGHNA, YSLEER. After removal of 1 base from V and 0 bases from J, the junction contained 1 base not matched to a gene.

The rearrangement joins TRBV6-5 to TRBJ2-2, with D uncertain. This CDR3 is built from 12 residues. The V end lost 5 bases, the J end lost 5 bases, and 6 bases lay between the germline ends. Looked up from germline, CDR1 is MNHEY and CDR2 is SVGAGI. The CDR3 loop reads CASSPRTGELFF. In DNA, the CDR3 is TGTGCCAGCAGTCCCCGGACCGGGGAGCTGTTTTTT.